The 7 T cell receptor beta chains in this list originate from one sample, sequenced in a study of CD8 T cell repertoires and HIV-1 epitope variants. The method was immunoSEQ multiplex PCR; TCRdb's version includes in-frame clones alone and lacks a portion of them. The sample lists more than 85,000 clones, 60% to 80% occurring once. The sequencing input was uncultured baseline CD8+ T cells from peripheral blood mononuclear cells (PBMCs). Receptors originate from a male donor with HIV.

The table lists this clone with a count of one. The chain employs TRBV6-6 and TRBJ1-5, with TRBD1 matching 12 bases. V dropped 6 bases and J dropped 3; count of bases not matched to a gene: 6. The CDR3 loop spans 16 amino acids. CDR1 MNHNY and CDR2 SVGAGI come from the germline V gene (reference sequence). The CDR3 spells CASSLGQGADNQPQHF. In DNA form, the CDR3 reads TGTGCCAGCAGCCTGGGACAGGGGGCCGACAATCAGCCCCAGCATTTT.

The chain uses TRBV6-5 and TRBJ2-7; D remains unclear. CDR3 size: 14 residues. The V end was cut by 0 bases, the J end by 3 bases, with 9 bases between. Germline CDR1 reads MNHEY; CDR2 reads SVGAGI. CDR3 sequence: CASSYSTGLYEQYF. The CDR3, as DNA: TGTGCCAGCAGTTACTCCACTGGCCTCTACGAGCAGTACTTC.

The chain uses TRBV5-4 and TRBJ2-1; TRBD2 agrees at 11 bases. Trimming at V came to 7 bases and at J to 8 bases, leaving 8 bases not matched to a gene. CDR3 size: 14 residues. Germline V gives CDR1 SGHNT, CDR2 YYREEE (reference sequence). CDR3 protein: CASYTSGGFYEQFF. The CDR3 DNA follows: TGTGCCAGCTACACTAGCGGGGGATTTTATGAGCAGTTCTTC.

The rearrangement links TRBV5-6 to TRBJ2-1; no firm D call. The CDR3 has 15 amino acids. Between the trimmed V and J ends, which lost 0 bases and 1 base, there was a span of 8 bases. Germline V gives CDR1 SGHDT, CDR2 YYEEEE. CDR3 region: CASSLAAVSYNEQFF. The CDR3 DNA sequence: TGTGCCAGCAGCTTGGCTGCGGTTTCCTACAATGAGCAGTTCTTC.

The chain links TRBV4-2 to TRBJ1-1; weak D call: TRBD1 (6 bases). The V gene lost 5 bases and the J gene lost 1 base, with 14 bases spanning the gap. In germline, CDR1 is LGHNA, CDR2 YNFKEQ. The CDR3 contains 15 residues. CDR3 nucleotides: TGTGCCAGCAGCGCAGGGGATGGGGGGAACACTGAAGCTTTCTTT. Translating gives CASSAGDGGNTEAFF.

This chain uses TRBV5-8 with TRBJ2-7; 10 bases line up with TRBD1. The germline CDR1 and CDR2 sequences are SGHTS and YDEGEE. Germline trimming cut 2 bases from V and 5 bases from J; bases unmatched to any gene: 4. The CDR3 consists of 14 residues. The DNA for the CDR3 is TGTGCCAGCAGCTTCGGGACAGGGGTCAACGAGCAGTACTTC. Translation: CASSFGTGVNEQYF.

This clone was seen only once. This chain uses TRBV10-2 with TRBJ1-1, with a weak D call TRBD1 (5 bases). The CDR3 loop spans 16 amino acids. V lost 0 bases, J lost 1 base, and 12 bases lay in between. CDR1 is WSHSY, CDR2 SAAADI, per germline. The DNA of the CDR3 is TGCGCCAGCAGTGAGTCCTACTTGGGGCAGAACACTGAAGCTTTCTTT. Residues: CASSESYLGQNTEAFF.